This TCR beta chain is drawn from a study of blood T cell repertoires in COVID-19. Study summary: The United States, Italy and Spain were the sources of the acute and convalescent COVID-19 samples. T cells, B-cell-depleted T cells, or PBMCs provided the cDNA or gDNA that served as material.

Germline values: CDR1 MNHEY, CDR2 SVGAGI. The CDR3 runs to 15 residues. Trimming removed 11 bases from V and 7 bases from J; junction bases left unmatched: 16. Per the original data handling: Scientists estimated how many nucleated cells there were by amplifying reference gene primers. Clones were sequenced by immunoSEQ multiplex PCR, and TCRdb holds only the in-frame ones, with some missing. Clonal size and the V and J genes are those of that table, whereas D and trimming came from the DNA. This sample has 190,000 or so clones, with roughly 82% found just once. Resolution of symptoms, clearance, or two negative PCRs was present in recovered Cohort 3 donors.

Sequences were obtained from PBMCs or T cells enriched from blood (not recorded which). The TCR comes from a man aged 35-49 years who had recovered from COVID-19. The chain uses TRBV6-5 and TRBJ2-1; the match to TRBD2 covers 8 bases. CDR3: CAGRRGTSNLNEQFF. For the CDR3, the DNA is TGTGCCGGCCGAAGGGGGACTAGTAATCTGAATGAGCAGTTCTTC.